This entry lists 8 T cell receptor beta chains sequenced from one sample in a study of T cell responses to AZD1222 COVID-19 vaccine. Sequencing was performed with immunoSEQ multiplex PCR; in TCRdb, only in-frame clones are kept and a portion is missing. The table records about 83,000 clones, around 89% of them present only once. The sequencing used peripheral blood, collected on day 0 of AZD1222 vaccination. These receptors came from an adult in good health.

This chain connects TRBV2 to TRBJ1-1; 9 nucleotides match TRBD1. V was pared by 5 bases and J by 5 bases, with 15 bases of the junction left unmatched. Looked up from germline, CDR1 is SNHLY and CDR2 is FYNNEI. The CDR3 runs to 17 residues. In nucleotides, the CDR3 is TGTGCCAGCAGTAATCCGGGACAGGGCCTTGGAGGGACTGAAGCTTTCTTT. Its translation is CASSNPGQGLGGTEAFF.

This chain uses TRBV11-3 with TRBJ1-1; no clear D gene. The CDR3 is 13 amino acids. Trimming stripped 1 base from V and 1 base from J, with 4 bases between. Germline values: CDR1 SGHNT, CDR2 YENEEA. The CDR3 loop reads CASSLGQNTEAFF. The CDR3 DNA is TGTGCCAGCAGCTTAGGGCAGAACACTGAAGCTTTCTTT.

The chain links TRBV12-2 to TRBJ1-2; no check of the table's D call, TRBD1, against the DNA was made. TRBV12-2 is reported as a pseudogene. The CDR3 is 14 residues long. CDR3 amino acids: CASRFGQGVNGYTF. The CDR3 nucleotides read TGTGCAAGTCGCTTCGGACAGGGGGTAAATGGCTACACCTTC.

The genes are TRBV24-1 and TRBJ2-3, with a tentative D call TRBD2 (6 bases). This CDR3 comprises 14 residues. Germline CDR1 and CDR2: KGHDR and SFDVKD. V was clipped by 6 bases and J by 6 bases, with 15 bases between them. Here the CDR3 reads CATSIGAGTDTQYF. For the CDR3, the DNA is TGTGCCACCAGTATTGGGGCCGGGACTGATACGCAGTATTTT.

This chain links TRBV5-1 with TRBJ1-6; D is uncertain. The V gene lost 3 bases and the J gene lost 9 bases, with 16 bases spanning the gap. Per the germline V gene, CDR1 is SGHRS and CDR2 is YFSETQ. This CDR3 is 15 amino acids long. In DNA form, the CDR3 reads TGCGCCAGCAGCTCCGGCCTCACGGAAGGTTCACCCCTCCACTTT. The encoded protein is CASSSGLTEGSPLHF.

The CDR3 sequence is CASSILAVSGLNEQFF. Written as DNA, the CDR3 is TGTGCCAGTAGTATTTTAGCGGTCTCGGGGCTCAATGAGCAGTTCTTC. The J gene is TRBJ2-1, the V gene TRBV19; the D gene is possibly TRBD2 (6 bases). The CDR3 sequence is 16 residues long. V was shortened by 3 bases and J by 6 bases, with 18 bases between the two germline ends. Germline V lookup: CDR1 LNHDA, CDR2 SQIVND (reference sequence).

V and J are TRBV6-4 and TRBJ2-1; TRBD2 aligns across 14 bases. Germline CDR1 is MRHNA and CDR2 is SNTAGT. The CDR3 runs 15 residues. V lost 7 bases to trimming and J lost 8 bases; unmatched junction nucleotides: 7. CDR3 protein: CASTRLAGGRDEQFF. CDR3 bases: TGTGCCAGCACCCGACTAGCGGGAGGGAGGGATGAGCAGTTCTTC.

This chain links TRBV6-1 with TRBJ1-2; D gene ambiguous. The CDR3 sequence is 15 residues long. Germline V gene lookup returns CDR1 MNHNS and CDR2 SASEGT. Trimming took 1 base from V and 2 from J, leaving 11 bases between them. CDR3 residues: CASSEGGLGNYGYTF. For the CDR3, the DNA is TGTGCCAGCAGTGAAGGCGGGTTGGGAAACTATGGCTACACCTTC.